This passage covers 9 T cell receptor beta chains from one sample sequenced in a study of cytomegalovirus exposure and HLA in healthy donors. This PCR relied on a set of 60 Vbeta primers and 13 Jbeta primers. Sequencing used immunoSEQ multiplex PCR; TCRdb keeps in-frame clones, though not all of them. The table lists about 93,000 clones, under 85% of them singletons. Material: PBMCs. These receptors came from a woman between 35 and 50 years old in good health and CMV-seronegative.

The V and J genes are TRBV2 and TRBJ1-4; the match to TRBD1 covers 9 bases. J lost 5 bases, V lost 4 bases, and 2 bases had no gene match. This CDR3 has 14 amino acids. Germline V CDR1 and CDR2: SNHLY, FYNNEI. The CDR3 sequence: CASSGDRANEKLFF. CDR3 DNA sequence: TGTGCCAGCAGTGGGGACAGGGCGAATGAAAAACTGTTTTTT.

The J gene is TRBJ2-7, the V gene TRBV6-1; a weak D match, TRBD2 (5 bases). The CDR3 sequence is 14 residues long. The germline gives CDR1 MNHNS, CDR2 SASEGT. Trimming pared 2 bases from V and 4 bases from J, leaving 12 bases between. The CDR3 DNA sequence: TGTGCCAGCAGTGAATCCGGGGAATTATACGAGCAGTACTTC. Residues: CASSESGELYEQYF.

The rearrangement uses TRBV5-1 and TRBJ1-1; tentative D call: TRBD1 (6 bases). CDR1 and CDR2 (germline): SGHRS, YFSETQ. V was cut by 3 bases and J by 9 bases, with 30 bases left in between. The CDR3 spans 18 residues. The CDR3 DNA follows: TGCGCCAGCAGCTCGGGGGGTTTAGAGGTTGACAGACAGGTGCAAGCTTTCTTT. Residues: CASSSGGLEVDRQVQAFF. Variable domain in full (rest from reference TRBV5-1 and TRBJ1-1): KAGVTQTPRYLIKTRGQQVTLSCSPISGHRSVSWYQQTPGQGLQFLFEYFSETQRNKGNFPGRFSGRQFSNSRSEMNVSTLELGDSALYLCASSSGGLEVDRQVQAFFGQGTRLTVV.

This clone has only one observation. The chain is built from TRBV18 and TRBJ1-4; D remains unclear. Per the germline V gene, CDR1 is KGHSH and CDR2 is LQKENI. The V end lost 2 bases, the J end lost 4 bases, and 11 bases lay between the germline ends. The CDR3 covers 15 residues. The CDR3 protein is CASSPKKDFNEKLFF. The CDR3 bases are TGTGCCAGCTCACCAAAAAAGGACTTTAATGAAAAACTGTTTTTT.

The rearrangement uses TRBV19 and TRBJ1-3; D possibly corresponds to TRBD1 (6 bases). The CDR3 loop spans 14 amino acids. Trimming pared 4 bases from V and 0 bases from J, leaving 7 bases between. Germline V gives CDR1 LNHDA, CDR2 SQIVND (reference sequence). The CDR3 coding sequence is TGTGCCAGTAGTACACAGGGCTCTGGAAACACCATATATTTT. Translated: CASSTQGSGNTIYF.

The chain uses TRBV2 and TRBJ2-1; 7 nucleotides line up with TRBD2. The CDR3 loop spans 15 amino acids. Germline V gives CDR1 SNHLY, CDR2 FYNNEI. V was clipped by 4 bases and J by 8 bases; unmatched bases: 11. The CDR3 here is CASSVEAGEHYEQFF. The CDR3 nucleotides read TGTGCCAGCAGTGTAGAGGCGGGAGAGCATTATGAGCAGTTCTTC.

The V gene is TRBV27, the J gene TRBJ2-5; 10 bases agree with TRBD2. CDR1 and CDR2 from the germline V gene are MNHEY and SMNVEV (reference sequence). The CDR3 is 14 amino acids. The ends lost 7 bases at V and 5 bases at J; junction bases unmatched: 7. DNA for the CDR3: TGTGCCAGCAAGCGGCTAGCGGGAGTGGAGACCCAGTACTTC. Its protein is CASKRLAGVETQYF.

The chain is built from TRBV10-2 and TRBJ1-5, with a tentative D call TRBD1 (6 bases). Germline CDR1 WSHSY, CDR2 SAAADI. This CDR3 region has 13 residues. V was cut by 9 bases and J by 7 bases, with 16 bases left in between. CDR3 residues: CASLDRIGQPQHF. The CDR3 bases are TGCGCCAGTCTCGACAGGATCGGCCAGCCCCAGCATTTT.

This clone occurred once. The chain couples TRBV6-4 to TRBJ2-2, with D possibly TRBD2 on 5 matching bases. Germline V gene sequence: CDR1 MRHNA, CDR2 SNTAGT. The CDR3 has 14 amino acids. The V and J ends lost 2 bases and 4 bases respectively, with 8 bases between them. CDR3 loop: CASSDEAGTGELFF. The CDR3 DNA reads as TGTGCCAGCAGTGACGAGGCGGGCACCGGGGAGCTGTTTTTT.